Below, 5 T cell receptor beta chains from the same sample are listed, as sequenced in a study of T cells in Graves' hyperthyroidism and ophthalmopathy. Authors of the study amplified TCR beta CDR3 regions from RNA transcripts. The HTBI primer set was used in a first-round RT-PCR of the TCR CDR3. Using its own MiXCR run on the multiplex PCR reads, TCRdb lists one record per CDR3 protein. The profile shows 500,000 to 750,000 distinct CDR3 sequences, 15% to 18% of them singletons. The sequencing input was blood. Every receptor here comes from a woman in her 30s with Graves' hyperthyroidism.

This clonotype came up many times. The chain joins TRBV12-3 or TRBV12-4 to TRBJ1-2; tentative D call: TRBD1 (5 bases). Deletions cut 7 bases from V and 11 bases from J, with 20 bases between. CDR3 size: 13 residues. The CDR3 here is CASTLPFYEGYTF. CDR3 nucleotides: TGTGCCAGCACCCTCCCATTTTATGAGGGGTACACCTTC.

This clonotype has just a few counts. The chain recombines TRBV7-9 with TRBJ2-7, with D perhaps matching TRBD1 (6 bases). This CDR3 has 14 amino acids. Germline CDR1 SEHNR, CDR2 FQNEAQ (reference sequence). Trimming took 3 bases from V and 3 from J, leaving 12 bases between them. The CDR3 spells CASSFNQGIYEQYF. The CDR3 region has the DNA TGTGCCAGCAGCTTTAATCAGGGGATCTACGAGCAGTACTTC.

This clonotype was found a few times. This chain links TRBV30 with TRBJ2-1, with 7 positions matching TRBD2. CDR1 and CDR2 from the germline V gene are GTSNPN and SVGIG (reference sequence). The CDR3 sequence is 15 residues long. V trimming: 7 bases; J trimming: 5 bases; junction bases outside the gene matches: 14. The CDR3 spells CASLKRLAAHNEQFF. As DNA, the CDR3 is TGTGCCTCTCTGAAGAGGCTAGCGGCTCACAATGAGCAGTTCTTC.

This clonotype was recorded a few times. The chain recombines TRBV19 with TRBJ1-1; no definite D call. The ends were cut back, 4 bases at V and 2 bases at J, with 11 bases in the middle. CDR1 LNHDA and CDR2 SQIVND come from the germline V gene (reference sequence). The CDR3 has 14 residues. The CDR3 DNA sequence: TGTGCCAGTAGTACGGGTACGGAAAACACTGAAGCTTTCTTT. Encoded protein: CASSTGTENTEAFF.

This clonotype showed up just a few times. This sequence joins TRBV5-8 and TRBJ2-7, with a possible D match to TRBD2 (5 bases). The CDR3 is 14 residues long. The germline V and J ends were trimmed by 2 bases and 7 bases, with 16 bases remaining between them. CDR1 and CDR2 (germline): SGHTS, YDEGEE. The CDR3 DNA follows: TGTGCCAGCAGCTTTGGAGGAGCATACGAGGAGCAGTACTTC. The encoded protein is CASSFGGAYEEQYF.